The entry below describes one T cell receptor (beta chain). The data are from a study of blood T cell repertoires in COVID-19. Across the whole study: T cells, B-cell-depleted T cells, or PBMCs provided the cDNA or gDNA that served as material.

Method: immunoSEQ multiplex PCR; TCRdb's copy keeps in-frame clones and lacks some. The sample has more than 300,000 clones, 75% to 90% seen once. CDR1 is DFQATT and CDR2 is SNEGSKA in the germline V gene (reference sequence). V lost 5 bases to trimming and J lost 7 bases, with 8 bases between them. The CDR3 runs 10 residues. The gene calls are TRBV20-1 and TRBJ2-5; perhaps TRBD1 as D (5 bases). Sequencing was carried out using peripheral blood. The source of this sequence is a woman between 50 and 59 years old with COVID-19, enrolled during active disease. The CDR3, as DNA: TGCAGTGCTCCCACAGGGACCCAGTACTTC. Encoded protein: CSAPTGTQYF.